Listed below are T cell receptor beta chains from one sample, sequenced in a study of blood T cell repertoires in COVID-19. Sequenced by immunoSEQ multiplex PCR; TCRdb stores in-frame clones only, minus some. The sample holds roughly 400,000 clones, around nine tenths seen once. Sequenced: PBMCs or T cells enriched from blood (not recorded which). Source of these receptors: a woman aged 45 to 65 who had recovered from COVID-19. Both conserved end residues are part of each CDR3. A D gene is named only where the DNA matches it firmly. Clone sizes are given selectively: once, few, many, or a class where the clone is expanded.

CDR3nt | CDR3aa | abundance | v_gene | d_gene | j_gene
TGTGCCAGCAGCTTAGCTCTTCTACCTGCAACTAATGAAAAACTGTTTTTT | CASSLALLPATNEKLFF | - | TRBV11-2 | - | TRBJ1-4
TGCAGCGTGGCCCCCGCAACTAGCGGAACCACCTACGAGCAGTACTTC | CSVAPATSGTTYEQYF | - | TRBV29-1 | TRBD2 | TRBJ2-7
TGTGCCAGCACTAAAGGGGGGGCCCTCCAAGAGACCCAGTACTTC | CASTKGGALQETQYF | - | TRBV19 | - | TRBJ2-5
TGTGCCAGTAGTATTCTACAGGGCTCTGGCTACACCTTC | CASSILQGSGYTF | - | TRBV19 | - | TRBJ1-2
TGTGCCAGCAGTTTCGACAGGGGGCCTGATACGCAGTATTTT | CASSFDRGPDTQYF | - | TRBV2 | TRBD1 | TRBJ2-3
TGTGCTAGCAGCTGGGCAGGGTGTCAGGGGGACTATGGCTACACCTTC | CASSWAGCQGDYGYTF | - | TRBV7-7 | TRBD1 | TRBJ1-2
TGTGCCAGCAGTTTCCGAAACAGACAGGGGCAGAACACTGAAGCTTTCTTT | CASSFRNRQGQNTEAFF | - | TRBV6-2/TRBV6-3 | TRBD1 | TRBJ1-1
TGTGCCAGCAGCCAAGACCTAACCTACGGCGGGCCCCAGCATTTT | CASSQDLTYGGPQHF | - | TRBV6-5 | - | TRBJ1-5
TGTGCCAGCGAGTTGGGGGGGTACACTGAAGCTTTCTTT | CASELGGYTEAFF | - | TRBV2 | - | TRBJ1-1
TGTGCCAGCAGCCTCGGGGGGAGGGATCAGGATGGCTACACCTTC | CASSLGGRDQDGYTF | - | TRBV7-9 | - | TRBJ1-2
TGCGCCAGCAGCTTGGACAGACCAAATAATTCACCCCTCCACTTT | CASSLDRPNNSPLHF | once | TRBV5-1 | - | TRBJ1-6
TGTGCCAGTAGCAAACCAACCGCCGGACAGGGGGATACTGAAGCTTTCTTT | CASSKPTAGQGDTEAFF | - | TRBV19 | TRBD1 | TRBJ1-1
TGTGCCAGCAGTCTCATAGGGGGTAGGACTGAAGCTTTCTTT | CASSLIGGRTEAFF | - | TRBV28 | - | TRBJ1-1
TGCGCCAGCAGCCCCGGACTAGCGGGGGGCTCCAAAGAGACCCAGTACTTC | CASSPGLAGGSKETQYF | - | TRBV5-1 | TRBD2 | TRBJ2-5
TGTGCCATCAGTGAGGACAGGGAATCTGAAGCTTTCTTT | CAISEDRESEAFF | - | TRBV10-3 | TRBD1 | TRBJ1-1
TGTGCCAGCAGCCAAGAAGACAGGGGCACTGAAGCTTTCTTT | CASSQEDRGTEAFF | - | TRBV3-1/TRBV3-2 | TRBD1 | TRBJ1-1
TGTGCCAGTAGAGAGACAGGGGCCATTGAAAAACTGTTTTTT | CASRETGAIEKLFF | - | TRBV19 | TRBD1 | TRBJ1-4
TGTGCCAGCAGCCCTGCGGAGGAAATAACTGAAGCTTTCTTT | CASSPAEEITEAFF | - | TRBV14 | - | TRBJ1-1
TGTGCCAGCAAGGCGGGGGCGGGAGAGACCCAGTACTTC | CASKAGAGETQYF | many | TRBV27 | - | TRBJ2-5
TGTGCCAGCAGTCAAGGGGGACCCTGGGGCAATCAGCCCCAGCATTTT | CASSQGGPWGNQPQHF | - | TRBV7-9 | - | TRBJ1-5
TGTGCCAGCAGTTTTCTAGGGCAGGGGACCCCTAGCACAGATACGCAGTATTTT | CASSFLGQGTPSTDTQYF | - | TRBV27 | - | TRBJ2-3
TGTGCCAGCAGCTTAGGCTACAATCAGCCCCAGCATTTT | CASSLGYNQPQHF | - | TRBV7-9 | - | TRBJ1-5
TGTGCCAGCAGCCATGACAGGGGATTTGAGACCCAGTACTTC | CASSHDRGFETQYF | - | TRBV5-5 | TRBD1 | TRBJ2-5
TGTGCCAGCAGCCCCGATCTATTCTACACCTTC | CASSPDLFYTF | - | TRBV28 | - | TRBJ1-2
TGTGCCAGCAGTACAGGGGCGGCTGGCTACACCTTC | CASSTGAAGYTF | - | TRBV6-5 | TRBD1 | TRBJ1-2
TGTGCCAGCAGTGCCGGGACAGGGTCATGGGCGGCTGGCTACACCTTC | CASSAGTGSWAAGYTF | - | TRBV28 | TRBD1 | TRBJ1-2
TGTGCCAGCTCACAACGCGGGGGTATCTACTACGAGCAGTACTTC | CASSQRGGIYYEQYF | - | TRBV18 | TRBD2 | TRBJ2-7
TGTGCCAGCAGCCGCCAAGAGGCGGATTCCTACACAGATACGCAGTATTTT | CASSRQEADSYTDTQYF | - | TRBV28 | - | TRBJ2-3
TGTGCCAGCAGCGTCGCTGACAGTAGCTCTGGAAACACCATATATTTT | CASSVADSSSGNTIYF | once | TRBV9 | - | TRBJ1-3
TGCGCCAGCAGCCTACGACAGGGGGAGGTGACTGAAGCTTTCTTT | CASSLRQGEVTEAFF | - | TRBV4-1 | TRBD1 | TRBJ1-1